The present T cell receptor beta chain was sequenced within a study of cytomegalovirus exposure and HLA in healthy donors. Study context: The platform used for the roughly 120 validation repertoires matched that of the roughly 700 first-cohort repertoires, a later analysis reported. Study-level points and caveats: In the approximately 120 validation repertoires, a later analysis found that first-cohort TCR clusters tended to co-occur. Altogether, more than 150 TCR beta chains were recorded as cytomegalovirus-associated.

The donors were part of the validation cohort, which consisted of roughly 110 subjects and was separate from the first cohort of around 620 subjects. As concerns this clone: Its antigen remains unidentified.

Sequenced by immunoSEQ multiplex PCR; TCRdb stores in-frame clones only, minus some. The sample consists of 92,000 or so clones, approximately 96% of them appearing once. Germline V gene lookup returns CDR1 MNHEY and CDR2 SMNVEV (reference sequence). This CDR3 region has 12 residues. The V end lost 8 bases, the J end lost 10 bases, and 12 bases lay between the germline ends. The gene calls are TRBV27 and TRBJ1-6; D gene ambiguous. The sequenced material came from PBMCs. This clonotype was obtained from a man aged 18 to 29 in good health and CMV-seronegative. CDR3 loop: CASSPPSSPLHF. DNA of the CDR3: TGTGCCAGCTCTCCCCCTAGCTCACCCCTCCACTTT.